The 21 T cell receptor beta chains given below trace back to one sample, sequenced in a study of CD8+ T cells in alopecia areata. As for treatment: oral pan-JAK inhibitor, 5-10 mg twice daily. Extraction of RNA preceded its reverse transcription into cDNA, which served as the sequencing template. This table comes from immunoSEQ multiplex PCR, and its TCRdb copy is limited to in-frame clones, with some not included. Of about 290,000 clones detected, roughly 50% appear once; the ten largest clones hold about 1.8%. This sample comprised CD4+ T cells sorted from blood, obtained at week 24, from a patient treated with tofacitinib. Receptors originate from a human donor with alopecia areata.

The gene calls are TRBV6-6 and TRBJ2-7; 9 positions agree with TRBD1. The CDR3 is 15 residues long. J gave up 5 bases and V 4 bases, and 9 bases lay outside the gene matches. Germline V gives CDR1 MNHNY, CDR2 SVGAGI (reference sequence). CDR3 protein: CASSSPGTGKDEQYF. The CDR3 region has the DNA TGTGCCAGCAGTTCCCCCGGGACAGGGAAGGACGAGCAGTACTTC.

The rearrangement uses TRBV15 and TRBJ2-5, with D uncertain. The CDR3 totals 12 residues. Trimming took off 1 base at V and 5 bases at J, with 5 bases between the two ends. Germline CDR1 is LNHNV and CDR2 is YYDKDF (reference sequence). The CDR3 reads CATSRVGETQYF. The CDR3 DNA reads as TGTGCCACCAGCAGAGTTGGTGAGACCCAGTACTTC.

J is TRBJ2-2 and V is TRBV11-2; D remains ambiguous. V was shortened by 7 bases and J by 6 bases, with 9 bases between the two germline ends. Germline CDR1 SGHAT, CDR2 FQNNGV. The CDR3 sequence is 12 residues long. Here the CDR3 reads CASTLGPGELFF. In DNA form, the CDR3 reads TGTGCCAGCACTCTGGGCCCCGGGGAGCTGTTTTTT. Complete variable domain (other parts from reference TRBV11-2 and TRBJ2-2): EAGVAQSPRYKIIEKRQSVAFWCNPISGHATLYWYQQILGQGPKLLIQFQNNGVVDDSQLPKDRFSAERLKGVDSTLKIQPAKLEDSAVYLCASTLGPGELFFGEGSRLTVL.

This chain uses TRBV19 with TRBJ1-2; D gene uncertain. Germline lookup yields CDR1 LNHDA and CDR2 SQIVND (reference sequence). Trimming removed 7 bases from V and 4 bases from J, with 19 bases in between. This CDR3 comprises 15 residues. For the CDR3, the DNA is TGTGCCAGTATGCAAAGGACTCAGCGTCCCTATGGCTACACCTTC. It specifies CASMQRTQRPYGYTF.

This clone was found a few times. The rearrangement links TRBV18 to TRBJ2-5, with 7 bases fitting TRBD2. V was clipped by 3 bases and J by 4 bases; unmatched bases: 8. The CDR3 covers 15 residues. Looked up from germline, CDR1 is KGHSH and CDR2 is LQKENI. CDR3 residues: CASSPPGLWGETQYF. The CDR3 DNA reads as TGTGCCAGCTCACCTCCGGGACTATGGGGAGAGACCCAGTACTTC.

The DNA for the CDR3 is TGCAGCGCACAGGGGCCTAGCAATCAGCCCCAGCATTTT. Translation gives CSAQGPSNQPQHF. The chain recombines TRBV29-1 with TRBJ1-5; 7 bases map to TRBD1. The CDR3 is 13 amino acids. Unmatched junction bases numbered 3, after V lost 7 bases and J lost 0 bases. In germline, CDR1 is SQVTM, CDR2 ANQGSEA.

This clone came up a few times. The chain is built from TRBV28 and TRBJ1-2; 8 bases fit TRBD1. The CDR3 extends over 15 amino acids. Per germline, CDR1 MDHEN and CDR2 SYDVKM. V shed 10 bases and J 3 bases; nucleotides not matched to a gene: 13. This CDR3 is CATLRGTGLYYGYTF. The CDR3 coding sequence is TGTGCCACCCTCCGAGGGACAGGCCTATACTATGGCTACACCTTC.

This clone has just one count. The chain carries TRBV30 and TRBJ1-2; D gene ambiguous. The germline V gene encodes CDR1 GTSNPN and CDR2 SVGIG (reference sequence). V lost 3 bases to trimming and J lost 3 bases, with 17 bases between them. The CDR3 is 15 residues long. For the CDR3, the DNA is TGTGCCTGGAGGTTGCCAGTTCTCCCGGACTATGGCTACACCTTC. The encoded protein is CAWRLPVLPDYGYTF.

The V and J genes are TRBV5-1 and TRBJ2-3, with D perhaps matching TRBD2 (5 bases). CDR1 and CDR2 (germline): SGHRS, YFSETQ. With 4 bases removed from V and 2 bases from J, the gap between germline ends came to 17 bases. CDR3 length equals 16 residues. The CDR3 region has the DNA TGCGCCAGCAGCCCCGTAGGAGAGGGAAACACAGATACGCAGTATTTT. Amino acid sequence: CASSPVGEGNTDTQYF. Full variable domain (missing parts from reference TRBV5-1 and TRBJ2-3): KAGVTQTPRYLIKTRGQQVTLSCSPISGHRSVSWYQQTPGQGLQFLFEYFSETQRNKGNFPGRFSGRQFSNSRSEMNVSTLELGDSALYLCASSPVGEGNTDTQYFGPGTRLTVL.

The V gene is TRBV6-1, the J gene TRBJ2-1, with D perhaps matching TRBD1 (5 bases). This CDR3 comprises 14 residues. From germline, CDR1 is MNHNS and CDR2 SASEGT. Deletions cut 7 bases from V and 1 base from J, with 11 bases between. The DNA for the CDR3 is TGTGCCAGCACAAAAGACAGTTCCTACAATGAGCAGTTCTTC. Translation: CASTKDSSYNEQFF.

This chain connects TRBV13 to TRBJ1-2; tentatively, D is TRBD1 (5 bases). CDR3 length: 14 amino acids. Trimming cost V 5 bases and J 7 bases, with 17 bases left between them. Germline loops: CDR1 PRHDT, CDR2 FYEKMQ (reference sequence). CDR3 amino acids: CASSRPDGAGGYTF. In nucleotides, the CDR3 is TGTGCCAGCAGCCGTCCGGATGGGGCGGGTGGCTACACCTTC.

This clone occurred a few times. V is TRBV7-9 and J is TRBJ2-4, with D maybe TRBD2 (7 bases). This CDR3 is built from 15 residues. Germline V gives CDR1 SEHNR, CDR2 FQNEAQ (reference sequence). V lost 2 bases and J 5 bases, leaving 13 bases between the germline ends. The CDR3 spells CASSLRGAVENIQYF. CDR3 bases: TGTGCCAGCAGCTTACGGGGGGCTGTGGAAAACATTCAGTACTTC.

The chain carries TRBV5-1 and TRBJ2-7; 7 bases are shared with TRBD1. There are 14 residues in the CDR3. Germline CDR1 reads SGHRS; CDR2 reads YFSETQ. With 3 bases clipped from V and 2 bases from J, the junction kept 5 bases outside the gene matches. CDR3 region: CASSYRDSPYEQYF. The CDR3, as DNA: TGCGCCAGCAGCTACCGGGACAGCCCCTACGAGCAGTACTTC.

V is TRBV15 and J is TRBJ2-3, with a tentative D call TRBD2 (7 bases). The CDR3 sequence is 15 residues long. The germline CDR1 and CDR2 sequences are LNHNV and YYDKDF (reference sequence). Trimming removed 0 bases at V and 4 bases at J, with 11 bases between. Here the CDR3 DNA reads TGTGCCACCAGCAGAGAGGCGGGGGCAGCAGATACGCAGTATTTT. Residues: CATSREAGAADTQYF.

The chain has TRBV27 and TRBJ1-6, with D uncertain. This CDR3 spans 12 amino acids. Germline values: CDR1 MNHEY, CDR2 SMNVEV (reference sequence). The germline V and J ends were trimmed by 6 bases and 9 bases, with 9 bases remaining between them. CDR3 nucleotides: TGTGCCAGCAGCTCAACCGGTTCACCCCTCCACTTT. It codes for CASSSTGSPLHF.

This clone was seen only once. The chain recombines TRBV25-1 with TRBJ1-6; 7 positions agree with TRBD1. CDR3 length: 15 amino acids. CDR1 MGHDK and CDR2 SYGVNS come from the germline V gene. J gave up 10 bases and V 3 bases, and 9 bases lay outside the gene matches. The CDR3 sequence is CASSEVDREGSPLHF. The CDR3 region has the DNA TGTGCCAGCAGTGAGGTTGACAGGGAAGGATCACCCCTCCACTTT.

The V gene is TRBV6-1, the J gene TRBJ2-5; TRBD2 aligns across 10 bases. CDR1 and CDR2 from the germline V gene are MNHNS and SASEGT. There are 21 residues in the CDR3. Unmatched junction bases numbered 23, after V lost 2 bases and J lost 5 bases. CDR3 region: CASSEPLAGAMTGGRVETQYF. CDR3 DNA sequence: TGTGCCAGCAGTGAACCCCTAGCGGGGGCAATGACGGGGGGTCGGGTGGAGACCCAGTACTTC.

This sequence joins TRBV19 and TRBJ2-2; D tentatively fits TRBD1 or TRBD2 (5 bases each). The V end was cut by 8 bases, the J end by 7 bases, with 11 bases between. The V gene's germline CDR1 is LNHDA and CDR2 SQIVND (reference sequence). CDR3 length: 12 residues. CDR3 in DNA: TGTGCCAGTGGGGGATTCGTCGGGGAGCTGTTTTTT. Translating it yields CASGGFVGELFF.

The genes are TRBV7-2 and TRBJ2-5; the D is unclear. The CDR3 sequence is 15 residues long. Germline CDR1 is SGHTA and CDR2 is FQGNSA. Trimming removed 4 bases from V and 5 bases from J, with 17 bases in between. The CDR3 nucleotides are TGTGCCAGCAGCTCACCGACCCTTACTCATGAGACCCAGTACTTC. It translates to CASSSPTLTHETQYF.

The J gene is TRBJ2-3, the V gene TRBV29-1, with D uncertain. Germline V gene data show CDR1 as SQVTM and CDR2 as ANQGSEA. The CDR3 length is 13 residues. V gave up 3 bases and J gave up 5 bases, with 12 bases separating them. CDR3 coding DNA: TGCAGCGTTGAGAGGCTGGCCGGAGATACGCAGTATTTT. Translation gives CSVERLAGDTQYF.

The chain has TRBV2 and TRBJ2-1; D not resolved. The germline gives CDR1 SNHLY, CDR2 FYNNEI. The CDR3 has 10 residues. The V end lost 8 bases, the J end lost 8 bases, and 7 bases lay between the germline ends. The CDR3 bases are TGTGCCAGCCAAATGGATGAGCAGTTCTTC. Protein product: CASQMDEQFF.